This paragraph covers one T cell receptor beta chain sequence. This clonotype was detected many times. It has no known antigen specificity. No per-base quality is available; no much larger clone lies one base away. What the treatment or condition label conveys for this sample: allogeneic hematopoietic cell transplantation with graft depleted of TCRalphabeta T cells and CD19 B cells. TCRalphabeta/CD19-depleted allogeneic hematopoietic cell grafts were given to the transplant recipients, all of whom were children. Receptor libraries were prepared by PCR. Sequencing was carried out with an Illumina HiSeq 2500. TCR libraries were prepared with molecular barcoding, using unique molecular identifiers to normalize TCRbeta repertoire quantification. TCRdb reworked the public reads: Q25 trimming with fastp, MiXCR clone assembly, productive beta chains retained. A single entry per CDR3 protein holds the most common genes and DNA from its merged rows. Here the sample has about 300,000 distinct CDR3 sequences; nearly 8% occur a single time. The biggest ten clones account for about 9.1% of the sample.

The CDR3 has 15 amino acids, counting the end cysteine and phenylalanine. Only the CDR3 DNA is retained, 45 bases long and in frame from the first base. V gives up 5 bases and J gives up 1 base, and the segment between their germline ends measures 11 bases. Looking up the germline V gene yields CDR1 SGHVS and CDR2 FQNEAQ. These data belong to a study of T-cell reconstitution after alpha-beta-depleted transplantation in children (dated by TCRdb to about 2016). With respect to the entire study: T-cell immune reconstitution after TCRalphabeta/CD19-depleted allogeneic hematopoietic cell transplantation in children was quantitatively tracked in the study by means of TCR repertoire profiling. Broad study findings and their caveats: In some patients, the high TCRbeta diversity seen at day 60 was put down to recipient T cells and intrathymic progenitors that had survived conditioning. Hyperexpanded clone frequencies declined over subsequent months; after one year, T-cell counts and TCRbeta diversity were mostly attributed to newly produced T cells. Apparently early alphabetaT-cell count recovery about two months after transplant reportedly relied on only several hundred rapidly expanded clones derived from non-depleted graft cells.

The source of this sequence is a female patient aged 2-10 years who had a stem cell transplant for Fanconi anemia, so the T cells may come from the graft donor. The rearranged chain carries TRBV7-8 and TRBJ2-2; perhaps TRBD2 is the D gene, with 5 bases matching. The input for sequencing was peripheral blood, taken 360 days after TCRalphabeta/CD19-depleted stem cell transplant. CDR3 protein: CASSVPGKNTGELFF. Read as DNA, the sequence is TGTGCCAGCAGCGTCCCGGGAAAGAACACCGGGGAGCTGTTTTTT.